The clone carrying this TCR beta chain was detected once. The sample is drawn from a study of blood T cell repertoires in COVID-19. V dropped 7 bases and J dropped 4 bases, with 20 bases sitting between them. CDR3 size: 16 residues. Germline CDR1 and CDR2: MDHEN and SYDVKM. TCRdb's copy holds only in-frame clones and misses some; the assay was immunoSEQ multiplex PCR. The table has 150,000 or so clones, 80% to 90% seen once. The sequenced sample consisted of peripheral blood. The J gene is TRBJ2-1, the V gene TRBV28, with D possibly being TRBD1 (6 bases). The sequence derives from a woman in her sixties with acute or convalescent COVID-19. The chain's CDR3 is CASTPGQGIRYNEQFF. The CDR3 coding sequence is TGTGCCAGCACCCCGGGCCAGGGGATAAGGTACAATGAGCAGTTCTTC.